Detailed here is one TCR beta chain. Its antigen is still unknown. The germline CDR1 and CDR2 sequences are WSHSY and SAAADI. The CDR3 covers 13 residues. The ends were cut back, 6 bases at V and 3 bases at J, with 11 bases in the middle. The data derive from a study of identifying expanded T cells in peripheral blood. Findings of the study overall: Differentially abundant clones: roughly 1.2 between replicates, about 15 at roughly 13 days, 19 to 20 at four.

The method was immunoSEQ multiplex PCR; TCRdb's version includes in-frame clones alone and lacks a portion of them. The repertoire holds 45,000 to 75,000 clones, about 80% seen once, with approximately 17% in the top ten. The sequencing input was blood. V and J are TRBV10-2 and TRBJ1-1, with TRBD1 as a possible D gene (5 bases). This sequence was found in a person aged 18 to 75 in good health. The CDR3 sequence is CASSVREDTEAFF. The CDR3 DNA reads as TGCGCCAGCAGCGTCAGGGAAGACACTGAAGCTTTCTTT.